The 21 T cell receptor beta chains below were found in one sample sequenced in a study of circulating CD8 cells and anti-PD-1 response in melanoma. Sorting of live CD3+CD8+TCRalphabeta+ cells by PD-1 and/or TIGIT gave four subsets. Using around 16 ng of total RNA, TCR libraries were made with the QIAseq Immune Repertoire TCR panel. TCRdb re-called the reads with MiXCR, one entry per CDR3 protein. The repertoire includes about 230 distinct CDR3 sequences, approximately 9.5% of them detected once, and 75% to 85% sits in the top ten. This specimen consisted of CD8+ T cells from PBMCs, obtained at baseline or after one month of anti-PD-1 therapy (not recorded which). Receptor source: a human donor with melanoma.

The V and J genes are TRBV27 and TRBJ2-7; perhaps TRBD2 as D (6 bases). V dropped 0 bases and J dropped 3 bases, with 15 bases sitting between them. The length of the CDR3 is 16 residues. CDR1 is MNHEY and CDR2 is SMNVEV in the germline V gene (reference sequence). The CDR3 DNA reads TGTGCCAGCAGTTTATCGTTTTTTGAGGGACTCTACGAGCAGTACTTC. Protein sequence: CASSLSFFEGLYEQYF.

This clonotype is large (0.1 to 1%) within its sample. The rearrangement joins TRBV2 to TRBJ1-2, with D tentatively TRBD1 (5 bases). CDR3 size: 15 residues. Germline CDR1 SNHLY, CDR2 FYNNEI. Trimming removed 6 bases from V and 0 bases from J, with 14 bases in between. The CDR3 is CASRVRGPTNYGYTF. The CDR3 DNA sequence: TGTGCCAGCAGAGTAAGGGGACCTACTAACTATGGCTACACCTTC.

This clonotype is hyperexpanded by share. The chain uses TRBV13 and TRBJ2-3; unclear D gene. CDR1 and CDR2 (germline): PRHDT, FYEKMQ (reference sequence). The germline V and J ends were trimmed by 3 bases and 4 bases, with 14 bases remaining between them. The CDR3 covers 15 residues. The chain's CDR3 is CASSFRSHWADTQYF. The CDR3 bases are TGTGCCAGCAGCTTTAGGTCCCATTGGGCAGATACGCAGTATTTT.

By share, this clonotype ranks as large. The rearrangement uses TRBV4-1 and TRBJ2-3; weak D call: TRBD2 (6 bases). The CDR3 contains 15 residues. Germline V gene data show CDR1 as MGHRA and CDR2 as YSYEKL. The V and J ends lost 4 bases and 3 bases respectively, with 14 bases between them. As DNA, the CDR3 is TGCGCCAGCAGCCCCTTCGCGGGGAGTACAGATACGCAGTATTTT. Translated: CASSPFAGSTDTQYF.

By share, this clonotype ranks as large. This rearrangement joins TRBV11-1 to TRBJ1-1; 7 bases map to TRBD1. The length of the CDR3 is 17 residues. Germline V gene sequence: CDR1 SGHAT, CDR2 FQDESV (reference sequence). The V and J ends lost 3 bases and 0 bases, in that order; junction bases with no gene match: 10. CDR3 loop: CASSFLRQGSMNTEAFF. The CDR3 region has the DNA TGTGCCAGCAGCTTCTTGCGACAGGGAAGCATGAACACTGAAGCTTTCTTT.

In this sample, this clonotype is medium-sized. CDR3 DNA: TGTGCCAGCAGCTTGGGGACAGGGGGTAACGAGCAGTACTTC. It yields the protein CASSLGTGGNEQYF. The chain is built from TRBV5-5 and TRBJ2-7, with 10 bases matching TRBD1. Germline V lookup: CDR1 SGHKS, CDR2 YYEKEE (reference sequence). The CDR3 contains 14 residues. V shed 0 bases, J shed 5 bases, and the junction held 2 bases outside the gene matches.

This clonotype is classed as medium-sized. This sequence joins TRBV6-6 and TRBJ2-1; weak D call: TRBD2 (6 bases). Germline V CDR1 and CDR2: MNHNY, SVGAGI (reference sequence). Trimming pared 0 bases from V and 0 bases from J, leaving 9 bases between. This CDR3 has 16 residues. The CDR3 DNA is TGTGCCAGCAGTTACTCTAGCGGCAGCTCCTACAATGAGCAGTTCTTC. Protein sequence: CASSYSSGSSYNEQFF.

As for this clonotype: This may be a read error: a much more frequent sequence differs by one nucleotide. The rearrangement links TRBV19 to TRBJ2-7; 9 bases are a match to TRBD1. The CDR3 extends over 14 amino acids. Germline lookup yields CDR1 LNHDA and CDR2 SQIVND (reference sequence). After removal of 3 bases from V and 3 bases from J, the junction contained 3 bases not matched to a gene. The CDR3 loop is CASSMTGGVYEQYF. The CDR3 bases are TGTGCCAGTAGTATGACAGGGGGAGTCTACGAGCAGTACTTC. The complete variable domain, with remaining parts taken from reference TRBV19 and TRBJ2-7, reads DGGITQSPKYLFRKEGQNVTLSCEQNLNHDAMYWYRQDPGQGLRLIYYSQIVNDFQKGDIAEGYSVSREKKESFPLTVTSAQKNPTAFYLCASSMTGGVYEQYFGPGTRLTVT.

In its sample, this clonotype ranks as large. The J gene is TRBJ2-2, the V gene TRBV27; 8 bases line up with TRBD2. Germline CDR1 MNHEY, CDR2 SMNVEV (reference sequence). J lost 3 bases, V lost 5 bases, and 11 bases had no gene match. This CDR3 has 17 residues. The CDR3 nucleotides are TGTGCCAGCAGTCGGGATCAGCGGGGGTACTACACCGGGGAGCTGTTTTTT. Translated, it gives CASSRDQRGYYTGELFF.

This clonotype appeared once. Just one base apart from a much larger clone, this may be a read error. This sequence joins TRBV5-4 and TRBJ2-1, with D possibly TRBD1 on 6 matching bases. The V end lost 2 bases, the J end lost 13 bases, and 22 bases lay between the germline ends. CDR3 length equals 15 residues. Germline-derived CDR1 and CDR2 are SGHNT and YYREEE (reference sequence). This CDR3 reads CASSLPGQKQETQFF. In nucleotides, the CDR3 is TGTGCCAGCAGCTTACCGGGACAAAAACAAGAGACCCAGTTCTTC.

By share, this clonotype ranks as medium-sized (0.01 to 0.1%). This rearrangement joins TRBV12-3 or TRBV12-4 to TRBJ2-1; either TRBD1 or TRBD2 may supply D (5 bases each). V gave up 3 bases and J gave up 7 bases, with 7 bases separating them. This CDR3 comprises 12 residues. Here the CDR3 reads CASSFGGNEQFF. CDR3 in DNA: TGTGCCAGCAGTTTTGGGGGTAATGAGCAGTTCTTC.

J is TRBJ1-2 and V is TRBV19, with 8 bases lining up with TRBD1. This CDR3 comprises 14 residues. Germline trimming cut 10 bases from V and 4 bases from J; bases unmatched to any gene: 11. The germline gives CDR1 LNHDA, CDR2 SQIVND (reference sequence). The CDR3 region has the DNA TGTGCCACCCAAGCCACAGGGGGACTCTATGGCTACACCTTC. Protein: CATQATGGLYGYTF.

This clonotype is deemed medium-sized (0.01 to 0.1%). The chain couples TRBV7-8 to TRBJ2-7; unclear D gene. This CDR3 spans 15 amino acids. Germline V gives CDR1 SGHVS, CDR2 FQNEAQ. Trimming cost V 5 bases and J 1 base, with 15 bases left between them. The CDR3 spells CASSPVQLGSYEQYF. In nucleotides, the CDR3 is TGTGCCAGCAGCCCGGTCCAGCTGGGTTCCTACGAGCAGTACTTC.

This clonotype is medium-sized by share. The chain is built from TRBV6-6 and TRBJ1-1, with D uncertain. This CDR3 region has 12 residues. The V end was cut by 0 bases, the J end by 7 bases, with 6 bases between. Germline V CDR1 and CDR2: MNHNY, SVGAGI (reference sequence). CDR3 DNA sequence: TGTGCCAGCAGTTACTCTAACGTTGAAGCTTTCTTT. Translated: CASSYSNVEAFF.

The chain links TRBV11-2 to TRBJ2-1; TRBD2 matches at 7 bases. V gave up 7 bases and J gave up 2 bases; unmatched junction bases: 17. Germline-derived CDR1 and CDR2 are SGHAT and FQNNGV. The CDR3 sequence is 18 residues long. CDR3 in amino acids: CASTGGVAVAAPYNEQFF. The CDR3 bases are TGTGCCAGCACGGGAGGAGTAGCGGTGGCAGCTCCCTACAATGAGCAGTTCTTC.

This clonotype is hyperexpanded by share. The CDR3 loop reads CASSFEGGYNEQFF. DNA of the CDR3: TGTGCCAGCAGTTTTGAAGGGGGCTACAATGAGCAGTTCTTC. The V and J genes are TRBV28 and TRBJ2-1, with D possibly being TRBD1 (6 bases). Germline CDR1 is MDHEN and CDR2 is SYDVKM. This CDR3 comprises 14 residues. V was pared by 3 bases and J by 3 bases, with 9 bases between.

The rearrangement links TRBV30 to TRBJ1-1, with TRBD1 identical over 8 bases. Germline lookup yields CDR1 GTSNPN and CDR2 SVGIG (reference sequence). The CDR3 extends over 17 amino acids. After removal of 0 bases from V and 1 base from J, the junction contained 10 bases not matched to a gene. CDR3 loop: CAWSVDRDLLTNTEAFF. The DNA of the CDR3 is TGTGCCTGGAGTGTGGACAGGGACCTTCTTACGAACACTGAAGCTTTCTTT.

By its share, this clonotype is large. The rearrangement links TRBV20-1 to TRBJ2-7; D uncertain. This CDR3 has 15 residues. The V end was cut by 0 bases, the J end by 0 bases, with 12 bases between. Germline V gene lookup returns CDR1 DFQATT and CDR2 SNEGSKA (reference sequence). The DNA of the CDR3 is TGCAGTGCTAGAGATCATGCCAGCCTCTCCTACGAGCAGTACTTC. Protein sequence: CSARDHASLSYEQYF.

In its sample, this clonotype ranks as large. V is TRBV28 and J is TRBJ2-1, with D possibly matching TRBD2 (5 bases). Trimming stripped 5 bases from V and 2 bases from J, with 16 bases between. The CDR3 contains 16 residues. CDR1 MDHEN and CDR2 SYDVKM come from the germline V gene. CDR3 sequence: CASSPFGILPYNEQFF. The CDR3 nucleotides are TGTGCCAGCAGTCCCTTCGGGATCTTACCCTACAATGAGCAGTTCTTC.

By share of the sample, this clonotype is large. The chain's CDR3 is CASSVPPGGGQDTQYF. The CDR3, as DNA: TGTGCCAGCAGTGTACCCCCGGGGGGTGGTCAAGATACGCAGTATTTT. The chain couples TRBV2 to TRBJ2-3; TRBD2 aligns across 7 bases. Trimming took 4 bases from V and 5 from J; bases not matched to a gene: 12. CDR1 and CDR2 from the germline V gene are SNHLY and FYNNEI. CDR3 length: 16 amino acids.

Within the sample, this clonotype is medium-sized. This sequence joins TRBV28 and TRBJ1-2; D ambiguous. Trimming removed 3 bases from V and 1 base from J, with 9 bases in between. CDR1 and CDR2 from the germline V gene are MDHEN and SYDVKM. The CDR3 totals 14 residues. CDR3 protein: CASSFQNSNYGYTF. The CDR3 nucleotides read TGTGCCAGCAGTTTTCAGAATAGTAACTATGGCTACACCTTC.